A selection of T cell receptor beta chains follows, all from one sample in a study of response to subunit inactivated influenza vaccine. MiXCR was run by TCRdb on the RT-PCR reads, yielding one entry per CDR3 protein. The sample yields under 200,000 distinct CDR3 sequences, under 13% seen once. Here the sequenced sample was non-naive T cells sorted from PBMCs, taken 40 to 50 days after vaccination. Every receptor here comes from a middle-aged man who received an inactivated influenza vaccine. Both conserved end residues are part of each CDR3. Fields, in order: V gene, J gene, D gene, clone size, CDR3 protein, CDR3 DNA. D genes are given only for firm matches. Clone sizes are given selectively: once, few, many, or a class where the clone is expanded.

>TRBV7-6|TRBJ2-3|-|few
CASSLTGTETDTQYF
TGTGCCAGCAGCTTAACTGGGACTGAAACAGATACGCAGTATTTT
>TRBV5-8|TRBJ2-4|-|many
CASSLYGGENIQYF
TGTGCCAGCAGCTTGTACGGAGGGGAAAACATTCAGTACTTC
>TRBV12-3/TRBV12-4|TRBJ2-7|-|many
CASSALLGTSYEQYF
TGTGCCAGCAGTGCCTTACTCGGAACCTCCTACGAGCAGTACTTC
>TRBV4-3|TRBJ2-5|-|-
CASSQGPEQETQYF
TGCGCCAGCAGCCAAGGTCCGGAGCAAGAGACCCAGTACTTC
>TRBV13|TRBJ1-2|-|-
CASSLGRGGGYGYTF
TGTGCCAGCAGCTTAGGCCGGGGGGGCGGCTATGGCTACACCTTC
>TRBV7-8|TRBJ2-3|-|medium-sized
CASSLEGWSTDTQYF
TGTGCCAGCAGCTTAGAGGGCTGGAGCACAGATACGCAGTATTTT
>TRBV28|TRBJ2-2|TRBD1|-
CASSLLGQPTRPGQGNTGELFF
TGTGCCAGCAGTTTATTGGGCCAACCTACAAGGCCGGGACAGGGAAACACCGGGGAGCTGTTTTTT
>TRBV11-2|TRBJ2-2|-|-
CASSLAGRFLTGELFF
TGTGCCAGCAGCTTAGCGGGGCGTTTTCTGACCGGGGAGCTGTTTTTT
>TRBV5-1|TRBJ1-1|-|many
CASSFRASGDTEAFF
TGCGCCAGCAGCTTCAGGGCGTCCGGGGACACTGAAGCTTTCTTT
>TRBV4-1|TRBJ2-1|-|many
CASSPTGSYNEQFF
TGCGCCAGCAGCCCCACGGGCAGCTACAATGAGCAGTTCTTC
>TRBV3-1|TRBJ2-7|-|many
CASSPRAAGRQYF
TGTGCCAGCAGCCCCCGAGCGGCGGGGAGGCAGTACTTC
>TRBV20-1|TRBJ1-5|-|few
CSARGGSTGNQPQHF
TGCAGTGCCAGGGGAGGATCGACAGGCAATCAGCCCCAGCATTTT
>TRBV5-1|TRBJ1-6|TRBD1|many
CASRRTGTDNSPLHF
TGCGCCAGCAGACGAACCGGGACAGATAATTCACCCCTCCACTTT
>TRBV7-2|TRBJ2-2|-|once
CASSFSGRGQYTGELFF
TGTGCCAGCAGCTTTAGCGGTAGGGGTCAATACACCGGGGAGCTGTTTTTT
>TRBV28|TRBJ2-3|-|-
CASLDRQTNTDTQYF
TGTGCCAGCCTCGATAGACAGACGAACACAGATACGCAGTATTTT
>TRBV20-1|TRBJ2-7|-|-
CSARAWGGAGYEQYF
TGCAGTGCTAGAGCCTGGGGGGGCGCCGGTTACGAGCAGTACTTC
>TRBV4-1|TRBJ2-1|TRBD1|many
CASSQEGWGRGMGEQFF
TGCGCCAGCAGCCAAGAAGGCTGGGGCAGGGGGATGGGTGAGCAGTTCTTC
>TRBV12-3/TRBV12-4|TRBJ1-1|-|-
CASSLGILWMNTEAFF
TGTGCCAGCAGTTTAGGAATCCTGTGGATGAACACTGAAGCTTTCTTT
>TRBV5-1|TRBJ2-5|TRBD1|-
CASSLRDRGSETQYF
TGCGCCAGCAGCTTGCGGGACAGGGGATCGGAGACCCAGTACTTC
>TRBV6-6|TRBJ2-7|-|many
CASSYSGEYEQYF
TGTGCCAGCAGTTATTCTGGCGAGTACGAGCAGTACTTC
>TRBV20-1|TRBJ2-5|TRBD2|few
CSAPGLAETQYF
TGCAGTGCGCCGGGACTAGCGGAGACCCAGTACTTC
>TRBV7-2|TRBJ2-5|-|few
CASSPGVRETQYF
TGTGCCAGCAGCCCGGGCGTCCGAGAGACCCAGTACTTC
>TRBV3-1|TRBJ2-7|-|few
CASSQNGAGGYEQYF
TGTGCCAGCAGCCAAAACGGAGCGGGTGGGTACGAGCAGTACTTC
>TRBV11-2|TRBJ1-2|-|few
CASSPGGSGYTF
TGTGCCAGCAGCCCCGGCGGGTCCGGCTACACCTTC
>TRBV7-9|TRBJ1-2|-|few
CASSFGVNYGYTF
TGTGCCAGCAGCTTTGGGGTAAACTATGGCTACACCTTC
>TRBV30|TRBJ2-5|-|-
CAWSVPEVTQYF
TGTGCCTGGAGTGTACCAGAAGTGACCCAGTACTTC
>TRBV6-1|TRBJ2-1|-|few
CASSEARAGTFGNEQFF
TGTGCCAGCAGTGAAGCAAGGGCAGGAACCTTCGGAAATGAGCAGTTCTTC
>TRBV7-3|TRBJ2-1|-|-
CASSLLKREYNEQFF
TGTGCCAGCAGCTTGCTCAAAAGGGAGTACAATGAGCAGTTCTTC
>TRBV7-8|TRBJ1-5|-|many
CASSPMVVNQPQHF
TGTGCCAGCAGCCCAATGGTCGTCAATCAGCCCCAGCATTTT
>TRBV6-2/TRBV6-3|TRBJ2-7|TRBD2|many
CASSSGLASTEEQYF
TGTGCCAGCAGTTCGGGACTAGCTTCCACAGAAGAGCAGTACTTC
>TRBV2|TRBJ2-7|TRBD1|-
CASSAQGANYEQYF
TGTGCCAGCAGCGCTCAGGGGGCGAACTACGAGCAGTACTTC
>TRBV10-3|TRBJ2-7|-|few
CAISAEKWRRWEDLDEQYF
TGTGCCATCAGTGCCGAGAAATGGAGGAGGTGGGAGGACCTCGACGAGCAGTACTTC
>TRBV28|TRBJ1-4|TRBD1|-
CASSSGQLNEKLFF
TGTGCCAGCAGCTCGGGACAGCTGAATGAAAAACTGTTTTTT
>TRBV4-2|TRBJ2-2|TRBD2|few
CASSQDLRRGTSTFTGELFF
TGTGCCAGCAGCCAAGATCTACGTCGCGGGACTAGTACTTTCACCGGGGAGCTGTTTTTT
>TRBV28|TRBJ2-2|-|-
CASSVLRNANTGELFF
TGTGCCAGCAGTGTGCTCAGGAACGCGAACACCGGGGAGCTGTTTTTT
>TRBV20-1|TRBJ2-1|TRBD2|many
CSARDKSSGATPPVF
TGCAGTGCTAGAGATAAGTCTAGCGGAGCCACCCCGCCTGTCTTC
>TRBV12-3/TRBV12-4|TRBJ1-5|-|-
CASSRGTSNQPQHF
TGTGCCAGCAGCAGGGGAACCAGCAATCAGCCCCAGCATTTT